The rows below give T cell receptor beta chains drawn from one sample of a study of blood T cell repertoires in COVID-19. TCRdb's copy holds only in-frame clones and misses some; the assay was immunoSEQ multiplex PCR. In the table there are about 160,000 clones, about four fifths of which are singletons. The material sequenced was PBMCs or T cells enriched from blood (not recorded which). The source of these receptors is a man aged 55-75 years who had recovered from COVID-19. The CDR3 runs from the conserved cysteine through the conserved F or W. A D gene is named only where the DNA matches it firmly. Clone size is stated in some rows and not others, as once, few, many or a class when expanded.

d_gene: TRBD1
abundance: once
v_gene: TRBV24-1
j_gene: TRBJ2-7
CDR3nt: TGTGCCACCAGTGATACCGGGACAGGGGGGACCAATCCCTACGAGCAGTACTTC
CDR3aa: CATSDTGTGGTNPYEQYF

d_gene: NA
abundance: NA
v_gene: TRBV5-1
j_gene: TRBJ2-2
CDR3nt: TGCGCCAGCAGCGTATCAGGGGAAGTTGACACCGGGGAGCTGTTTTTT
CDR3aa: CASSVSGEVDTGELFF

d_gene: NA
abundance: NA
v_gene: TRBV18
j_gene: TRBJ1-4
CDR3nt: TGTGCCAGCTCACCACCCCCCCCTGCAACTAATGAAAAACTGTTTTTT
CDR3aa: CASSPPPPATNEKLFF

d_gene: TRBD2
abundance: NA
v_gene: TRBV5-1
j_gene: TRBJ2-7
CDR3nt: TGCGCCAGCAGCTTGTTTACAGCGGGAGGGTACGAGCAGTACTTC
CDR3aa: CASSLFTAGGYEQYF

d_gene: TRBD1
abundance: once
v_gene: TRBV6-8
j_gene: TRBJ1-2
CDR3nt: TGTGCCAAAAAATCGGGACAGGGCCCCTATGGCTACACCTTC
CDR3aa: CAKKSGQGPYGYTF

d_gene: TRBD1
abundance: NA
v_gene: TRBV6-5
j_gene: TRBJ1-2
CDR3nt: TGTGCCAGCAGTTTCGACCGGACAGGGAGCGGCTACACCTTC
CDR3aa: CASSFDRTGSGYTF

d_gene: NA
abundance: NA
v_gene: TRBV21-1
j_gene: TRBJ1-1
CDR3nt: TGTGCCAGCAGCAAACCCCCCGAGTCTGAAGCTTTCTTT
CDR3aa: CASSKPPESEAFF

d_gene: TRBD1
abundance: NA
v_gene: TRBV6-5
j_gene: TRBJ1-3
CDR3nt: TGTGCCAGCAGATACCTAGGACAGGGTCGAAACACCATATATTTT
CDR3aa: CASRYLGQGRNTIYF

d_gene: TRBD1
abundance: NA
v_gene: TRBV6-5
j_gene: TRBJ1-1
CDR3nt: TGTGCCAGCAACCGAAACAGGGGCACTGAAGCTTTCTTT
CDR3aa: CASNRNRGTEAFF

d_gene: NA
abundance: NA
v_gene: TRBV11-3
j_gene: TRBJ2-3
CDR3nt: TGTGCCAGCAGCTTAGGAGGGACAAGCGATACGCAGTATTTT
CDR3aa: CASSLGGTSDTQYF

d_gene: NA
abundance: NA
v_gene: TRBV28
j_gene: TRBJ1-5
CDR3nt: TGTGCCAGCCTACAGGGTCCCAATCAGCCCCAGCATTTT
CDR3aa: CASLQGPNQPQHF

d_gene: NA
abundance: NA
v_gene: TRBV30
j_gene: TRBJ2-3
CDR3nt: TGTGCCTGGAGTGTAGAGATCTCCGATACGCAGTATTTT
CDR3aa: CAWSVEISDTQYF

d_gene: TRBD2
abundance: NA
v_gene: TRBV7-6
j_gene: TRBJ2-2
CDR3nt: TGTGCCAGCAGCTTACTAGCGGACACCGGGGAGCTGTTTTTT
CDR3aa: CASSLLADTGELFF

d_gene: NA
abundance: NA
v_gene: TRBV7-9
j_gene: TRBJ2-6
CDR3nt: TGTGCCAGCAGCAACCAGGGGCCGGGGATTTCTGGGGCCAACGTCCTGACTTTC
CDR3aa: CASSNQGPGISGANVLTF

d_gene: TRBD2
abundance: NA
v_gene: TRBV7-3
j_gene: TRBJ2-2
CDR3nt: TGTGCCAGCAGCTCGGCCTCGGGAGGCGGAACCGGGGAGCTGTTTTTT
CDR3aa: CASSSASGGGTGELFF

d_gene: NA
abundance: NA
v_gene: TRBV7-2
j_gene: TRBJ1-1
CDR3nt: TGTGCCAGCAGCTTATACGCAGGCGAGAACACTGAAGCTTTCTTT
CDR3aa: CASSLYAGENTEAFF

d_gene: NA
abundance: few
v_gene: TRBV7-9
j_gene: TRBJ2-7
CDR3nt: TGTGCCAGCAGTTTGGCCGGGGAAACCTACGAGCAGTACTTC
CDR3aa: CASSLAGETYEQYF

d_gene: TRBD2
abundance: NA
v_gene: TRBV2
j_gene: TRBJ2-3
CDR3nt: TGTGCCAGCAGTGTTGACATAGCGGGAGCGGGCACAGATACGCAGTATTTT
CDR3aa: CASSVDIAGAGTDTQYF

d_gene: TRBD1
abundance: NA
v_gene: TRBV28
j_gene: TRBJ1-5
CDR3nt: TGTGCCAGCAGTTCCGGACAGGGGGGGACGTATAGCAATCAGCCCCAGCATTTT
CDR3aa: CASSSGQGGTYSNQPQHF

d_gene: NA
abundance: NA
v_gene: TRBV10-3
j_gene: TRBJ2-1
CDR3nt: TGTGCCACCCGTTTAGGAGATGAGCAGTTCTTC
CDR3aa: CATRLGDEQFF

d_gene: NA
abundance: NA
v_gene: TRBV6-5
j_gene: TRBJ2-5
CDR3nt: TGTGCCAGCAAAAGCCACGGGGATACGGAGACCCAGTACTTC
CDR3aa: CASKSHGDTETQYF

d_gene: TRBD2
abundance: NA
v_gene: TRBV25-1
j_gene: TRBJ2-2
CDR3nt: TGTGCCAGCAGTGAATCCTGGACTAGCGGGGCCAACACCGGGGAGCTGTTTTTT
CDR3aa: CASSESWTSGANTGELFF

d_gene: NA
abundance: NA
v_gene: TRBV7-8
j_gene: TRBJ1-4
CDR3nt: TGTGCCAGCAGCTTAGTTGAAGGGGCTAATGAAAAACTGTTTTTT
CDR3aa: CASSLVEGANEKLFF

d_gene: NA
abundance: NA
v_gene: TRBV28
j_gene: TRBJ2-5
CDR3nt: TGTGCCAGCAGTTCGACAGGGACTCAAGAGACCCAGTACTTC
CDR3aa: CASSSTGTQETQYF

d_gene: TRBD1
abundance: NA
v_gene: TRBV28
j_gene: TRBJ1-2
CDR3nt: TGTGCCAGCAGTTTAACCCGGGACAGGGGGCGCCTCAACTATGGCTACACCTTC
CDR3aa: CASSLTRDRGRLNYGYTF

d_gene: TRBD1
abundance: many
v_gene: TRBV5-6
j_gene: TRBJ1-6
CDR3nt: TGTGCCAGCAGCTTGGCCGGGACAGGGACTTCACCCCTCCACTTT
CDR3aa: CASSLAGTGTSPLHF

d_gene: NA
abundance: NA
v_gene: TRBV23-1
j_gene: TRBJ1-5
CDR3nt: TGCGCCAGCACGAATCAGCCCCAGCATTTT
CDR3aa: CASTNQPQHF

d_gene: NA
abundance: once
v_gene: TRBV19
j_gene: TRBJ1-1
CDR3nt: TGTGCCAGTCAGACTCAGGGGATGAACACTGAAGCTTTCTTT
CDR3aa: CASQTQGMNTEAFF

d_gene: TRBD1
abundance: NA
v_gene: TRBV5-1
j_gene: TRBJ1-5
CDR3nt: TGCGCCAGCAGTAGGACAGGGGGCGATCAGCCCCAGCATTTT
CDR3aa: CASSRTGGDQPQHF

d_gene: TRBD2
abundance: NA
v_gene: TRBV7-9
j_gene: TRBJ2-3
CDR3nt: TGTGCCAGCAGCCCTAGCGGGAGGGGTGATACGCAGTATTTT
CDR3aa: CASSPSGRGDTQYF

d_gene: NA
abundance: NA
v_gene: TRBV28
j_gene: TRBJ2-1
CDR3nt: TGTGCCAGCAGTTTAATCAATGCGGGGGCTCCGCGTCATGAGCAGTTCTTC
CDR3aa: CASSLINAGAPRHEQFF

d_gene: TRBD1
abundance: NA
v_gene: TRBV30
j_gene: TRBJ1-1
CDR3nt: TGTGCCTGGACCTGGGGACAGGGGGCTACTGAAGCTTTCTTT
CDR3aa: CAWTWGQGATEAFF